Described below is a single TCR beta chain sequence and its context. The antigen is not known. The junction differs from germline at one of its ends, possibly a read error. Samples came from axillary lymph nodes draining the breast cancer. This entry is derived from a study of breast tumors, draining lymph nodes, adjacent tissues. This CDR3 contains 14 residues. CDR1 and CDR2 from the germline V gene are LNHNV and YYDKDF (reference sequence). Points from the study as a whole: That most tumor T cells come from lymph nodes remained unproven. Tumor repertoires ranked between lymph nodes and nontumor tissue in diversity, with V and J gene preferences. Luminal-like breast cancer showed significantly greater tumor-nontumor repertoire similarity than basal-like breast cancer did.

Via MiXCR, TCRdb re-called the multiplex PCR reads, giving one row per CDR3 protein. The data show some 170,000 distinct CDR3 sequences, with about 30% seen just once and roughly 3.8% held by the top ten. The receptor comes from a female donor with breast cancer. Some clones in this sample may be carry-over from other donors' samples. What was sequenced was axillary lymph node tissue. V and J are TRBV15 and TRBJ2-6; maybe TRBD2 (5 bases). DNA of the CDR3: TGTACCACCAGCCCTACGACGACCCGGGGTACTGAAGCTTTC. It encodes CTTSPTTTRGTEAF.